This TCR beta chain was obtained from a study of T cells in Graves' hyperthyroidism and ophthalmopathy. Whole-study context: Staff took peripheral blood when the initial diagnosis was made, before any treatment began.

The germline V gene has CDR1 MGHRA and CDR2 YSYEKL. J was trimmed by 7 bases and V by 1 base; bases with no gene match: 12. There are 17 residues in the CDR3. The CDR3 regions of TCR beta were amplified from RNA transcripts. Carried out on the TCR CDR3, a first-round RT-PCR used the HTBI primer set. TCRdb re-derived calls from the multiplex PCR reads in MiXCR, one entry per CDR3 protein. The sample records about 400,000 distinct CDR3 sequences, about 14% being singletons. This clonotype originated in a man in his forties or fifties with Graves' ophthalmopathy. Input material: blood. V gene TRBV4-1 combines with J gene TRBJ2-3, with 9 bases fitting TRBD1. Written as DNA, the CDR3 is TGCGCCAGCAGCCAAGGCTTGGTGGACAGGGGTCTGAATACGCAGTATTTT. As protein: CASSQGLVDRGLNTQYF.